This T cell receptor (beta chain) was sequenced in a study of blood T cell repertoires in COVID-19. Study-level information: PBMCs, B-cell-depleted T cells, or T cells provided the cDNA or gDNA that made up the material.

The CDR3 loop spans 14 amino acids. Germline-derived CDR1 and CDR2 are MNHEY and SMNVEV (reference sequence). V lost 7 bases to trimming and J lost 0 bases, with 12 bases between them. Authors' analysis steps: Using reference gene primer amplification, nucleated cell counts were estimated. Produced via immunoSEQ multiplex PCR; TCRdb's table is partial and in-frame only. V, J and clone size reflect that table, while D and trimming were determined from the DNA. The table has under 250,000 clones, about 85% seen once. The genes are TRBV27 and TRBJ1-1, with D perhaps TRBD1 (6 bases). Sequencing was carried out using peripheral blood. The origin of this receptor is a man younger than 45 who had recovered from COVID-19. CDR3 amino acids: CASKGELLNTEAFF. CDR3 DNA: TGTGCCAGCAAGGGGGAACTCTTGAACACTGAAGCTTTCTTT.